This passage covers 32 T cell receptor beta chains from one sample sequenced in a study of T cell repertoires in cytomegalovirus infection. MiXCR, run by TCRdb on the reads, gives a single entry per CDR3 protein. The profile shows around 340,000 distinct CDR3 sequences, 25% to 30% of them singletons. These TCRs' antigens remain unknown. Sequences were derived from cultured PBMCs, sampled from culture after CMV antigen stimulation. The receptors were gathered from a human donor in good health (CMV status not recorded). Some clones in this sample may be carry-over from other donors' samples.

The gene calls are TRBV7-3 and TRBJ2-2; D remains ambiguous. In germline, CDR1 is SGHTA, CDR2 FQGTGA. The CDR3 runs 14 residues. Trimming cost V 6 bases and J 2 bases, with 10 bases left between them. The CDR3 sequence is CASRPESNTGELFF. CDR3 nucleotides: TGTGCCAGCAGACCCGAGAGCAACACCGGGGAGCTGTTTTTT.

The chain links TRBV11-2 to TRBJ1-6; D is undetermined. The CDR3 spans 13 residues. The germline gives CDR1 SGHAT, CDR2 FQNNGV. V was clipped by 0 bases and J by 7 bases, with 4 bases between them. DNA of the CDR3: TGTGCCAGCAGCTTAGACGAGAATTCACCCCTCCACTTT. As protein: CASSLDENSPLHF. Supplemented by reference TRBV11-2 and TRBJ1-6, the full variable domain reads EAGVAQSPRYKIIEKRQSVAFWCNPISGHATLYWYQQILGQGPKLLIQFQNNGVVDDSQLPKDRFSAERLKGVDSTLKIQPAKLEDSAVYLCASSLDENSPLHFGNGTRLTVT.

This clonotype was detected a few times. The rearrangement uses TRBV19 and TRBJ2-1; 7 nucleotides align to TRBD1. V dropped 3 bases and J dropped 10; count of bases not matched to a gene: 6. Germline V gene data show CDR1 as LNHDA and CDR2 as SQIVND (reference sequence). There are 13 residues in the CDR3. CDR3 sequence (DNA): TGTGCCAGTAGTATCGCCCGACAGGGAGAGCAGTTCTTC. Translating gives CASSIARQGEQFF.

The sample holds a few counts of this clonotype. This sequence joins TRBV12-3 or TRBV12-4 and TRBJ1-1, with TRBD1 matching 9 bases. V trimming: 4 bases; J trimming: 11 bases; junction bases outside the gene matches: 8. The CDR3 is 13 residues long. CDR3 in DNA: TGTGCCAGCAGTTCGACAGGGGGTAGGTTCGCTTTCTTT. Protein: CASSSTGGRFAFF.

The sample holds a few counts of this clonotype. The chain carries TRBV20-1 and TRBJ2-3; unclear D gene. This CDR3 contains 12 residues. V lost 5 bases, J lost 3 bases, and 9 bases lay in between. CDR1 and CDR2 (germline): DFQATT, SNEGSKA (reference sequence). Here the CDR3 DNA reads TGCAGTGCTGACGAGGAGACAGATACGCAGTATTTT. Its translation is CSADEETDTQYF.

The rearrangement joins TRBV20-1 to TRBJ1-5, with D possibly matching TRBD1 (5 bases). V lost 4 bases to trimming and J lost 5 bases, with 15 bases between them. The CDR3 runs 14 residues. Germline V lookup: CDR1 DFQATT, CDR2 SNEGSKA (reference sequence). This CDR3 reads CSAKVDRSYQPQHF. CDR3 sequence (DNA): TGCAGTGCTAAGGTCGACAGATCCTATCAGCCCCAGCATTTT.

This clonotype was seen a handful of times. The chain links TRBV5-1 to TRBJ2-6; D is ambiguous. Germline CDR1 is SGHRS and CDR2 is YFSETQ. Trimming took 4 bases from V and 0 from J, leaving 17 bases between them. The CDR3 has 18 amino acids. The CDR3 protein is CASSPKGDTYSGANVLTF. The CDR3 DNA follows: TGCGCCAGCAGCCCGAAGGGTGACACTTACTCTGGGGCCAACGTCCTGACTTTC.

This clonotype was seen repeatedly, ten times or more. The chain has TRBV11-2 and TRBJ2-6; a weak D match, TRBD1 (5 bases). The V gene lost 7 bases and the J gene lost 0 bases, with 7 bases spanning the gap. This CDR3 region has 14 residues. The germline gives CDR1 SGHAT, CDR2 FQNNGV. DNA of the CDR3: TGTGCCAGCAACAGGTACTCTGGGGCCAACGTCCTGACTTTC. This encodes CASNRYSGANVLTF.

The chain carries TRBV6-2 or TRBV6-3 and TRBJ2-1; 7 bases are shared with TRBD1. CDR3 length equals 14 residues. J was trimmed by 6 bases and V by 0 bases; bases with no gene match: 2. Germline V gene sequence: CDR1 MNHEY, CDR2 SVGEGT. The CDR3 coding sequence is TGTGCCAGCAGTTACTCGTCAGGGGGCAATGAGCAGTTCTTC. The encoded protein is CASSYSSGGNEQFF.

V usage is TRBV18 and J usage is TRBJ1-1; 8 bases map to TRBD1. The CDR3 has 14 residues. V shed 3 bases and J 7 bases; nucleotides not matched to a gene: 7. Germline CDR1 KGHSH, CDR2 LQKENI. CDR3 in DNA: TGTGCCAGCTCACCTGGGACAGGCGGACGTGAAGCTTTCTTT. This sequence encodes CASSPGTGGREAFF. Filled out from reference TRBV18 and TRBJ1-1, the complete variable domain reads NAGVMQNPRHLVRRRGQEARLRCSPMKGHSHVYWYRQLPEEGLKFMVYLQKENIIDESGMPKERFSAEFPKEGPSILRIQQVVRGDSAAYFCASSPGTGGREAFFGQGTRLTVV.

The chain employs TRBV7-3 and TRBJ2-1; D is possibly TRBD2 (7 bases). Germline-derived CDR1 and CDR2 are SGHTA and FQGTGA. V lost 5 bases and J lost 0, with 17 bases in between. There are 17 residues in the CDR3. For the CDR3, the DNA is TGTGCCAGCAGCCGCTTGGGGGGGCGTAGCTCCTACAATGAGCAGTTCTTC. It encodes CASSRLGGRSSYNEQFF.

Only a few counts were recorded for this clonotype. The chain is built from TRBV7-8 and TRBJ2-2; D not resolved. Looked up from germline, CDR1 is SGHVS and CDR2 is FQNEAQ. With 1 base removed from V and 7 bases from J, the gap between germline ends came to 10 bases. The CDR3 length is 14 residues. The CDR3 is CASSLETYVGELFF. The CDR3 nucleotides are TGTGCCAGCAGCTTAGAAACTTACGTCGGGGAGCTGTTTTTT.

V is TRBV10-3 and J is TRBJ2-3, with D perhaps matching TRBD1 or TRBD2 (5 bases each). The V and J ends lost 4 bases and 1 base respectively, with 9 bases between them. Germline V gene data show CDR1 as ENHRY and CDR2 as SYGVKD. The CDR3 covers 14 residues. The CDR3 region has the DNA TGTGCCATCAGTGCTCAGGGAGGCACAGATACGCAGTATTTT. Its protein product is CAISAQGGTDTQYF.

The chain links TRBV10-3 to TRBJ2-3, with 8 positions matching TRBD2. With 2 bases clipped from V and 2 bases from J, the junction kept 6 bases outside the gene matches. Germline-derived CDR1 and CDR2 are ENHRY and SYGVKD. This CDR3 region has 16 residues. The CDR3 DNA is TGTGCCATCAGTGAGCATGGCGGGGGGAACACAGATACGCAGTATTTT. This codes for CAISEHGGGNTDTQYF.

This clonotype is labeled as medium-sized. The chain uses TRBV11-2 and TRBJ1-5; D is unresolved. The V end lost 5 bases, the J end lost 3 bases, and 11 bases lay between the germline ends. CDR1 is SGHAT and CDR2 is FQNNGV in the germline V gene. The CDR3 consists of 14 residues. The CDR3 DNA is TGTGCCAGCAGCCCAGCGGGGAACAATCAGCCCCAGCATTTT. Its protein product is CASSPAGNNQPQHF.

The chain couples TRBV5-1 to TRBJ2-7; D not certain. CDR1 and CDR2 from the germline V gene are SGHRS and YFSETQ. Trimming took off 0 bases at V and 2 bases at J, with 12 bases between the two ends. CDR3 length: 15 amino acids. The CDR3 DNA follows: TGCGCCAGCAGCTTGGAGTCCTCCCGGACCTACGAGCAGTACTTC. Encoded protein: CASSLESSRTYEQYF.

The rearrangement links TRBV27 to TRBJ2-4; D unresolved. Germline V gene lookup returns CDR1 MNHEY and CDR2 SMNVEV (reference sequence). The CDR3 is 14 residues long. V was cut by 5 bases and J by 0 bases, with 8 bases left in between. The CDR3: CASSPGIAKNIQYF. CDR3 nucleotides: TGTGCCAGCAGTCCCGGAATAGCCAAAAACATTCAGTACTTC.

A few counts support this clonotype. CDR3 coding DNA: TGCAGTGCTACAGAGGGGGAAAAACTGTTTTTT. It specifies CSATEGEKLFF. The chain is built from TRBV20-1 and TRBJ1-4; D might be TRBD1 (5 bases). The V end lost 4 bases, the J end lost 8 bases, and 8 bases lay between the germline ends. Germline lookup yields CDR1 DFQATT and CDR2 SNEGSKA (reference sequence). CDR3 length: 11 amino acids.

This clonotype was counted a few times. The chain is built from TRBV12-3 or TRBV12-4 and TRBJ1-1; a possible D gene is TRBD1 (5 bases). Trimming took off 3 bases at V and 8 bases at J, with 13 bases between the two ends. The CDR3 length is 13 residues. CDR3 nucleotides: TGTGCCAGCAGTTTGGGGCTCGGACGGGAAGCTTTCTTT. Translation: CASSLGLGREAFF.

This clonotype was detected ten times or more. The chain employs TRBV6-1 and TRBJ2-3; no clear D gene. V was pared by 5 bases and J by 2 bases, with 11 bases between. The CDR3 is 14 residues long. The germline V gene encodes CDR1 MNHNS and CDR2 SASEGT. The CDR3 region is CASSRDSYTDTQYF. CDR3 sequence (DNA): TGTGCCAGCAGTCGCGACTCTTACACAGATACGCAGTATTTT.

This chain connects TRBV12-3 or TRBV12-4 to TRBJ1-6, with D possibly being TRBD1 (6 bases). The CDR3 covers 14 residues. V lost 5 bases and J 5 bases, leaving 10 bases between the germline ends. The CDR3 loop reads CASSQGQNNSPLHF. CDR3 nucleotides: TGTGCCAGCAGTCAAGGACAGAATAATTCACCCCTCCACTTT.

This clonotype was picked up a small number of times. V and J are TRBV6-1 and TRBJ2-5; unclear D gene. The CDR3 contains 15 residues. Germline lookup yields CDR1 MNHNS and CDR2 SASEGT. Trimming pared 0 bases from V and 1 base from J, leaving 9 bases between. The CDR3 DNA follows: TGTGCCAGCAGTGAAGCTCGTACAGCCCAAGAGACCCAGTACTTC. Protein: CASSEARTAQETQYF.

This clonotype was recorded many times. The chain joins TRBV3-1 to TRBJ2-7; 7 bases align to TRBD2. The germline gives CDR1 LGHDT, CDR2 YNNKEL (reference sequence). The CDR3 is 15 residues long. The junction had 2 bases not matched to a gene; V was cut back by 0 bases and J by 0 bases. The CDR3: CASSQDRLASYEQYF. The CDR3 coding sequence is TGTGCCAGCAGCCAAGATAGACTAGCCTCCTACGAGCAGTACTTC.

The chain combines TRBV5-5 with TRBJ1-1, with TRBD1 identical over 7 bases. Germline CDR1 SGHKS, CDR2 YYEKEE (reference sequence). J was trimmed by 5 bases and V by 1 base; bases with no gene match: 11. The CDR3 length is 16 residues. This CDR3 reads CASSLSSPQGRTEAFF. The CDR3 DNA follows: TGTGCCAGCAGCTTGTCTTCCCCACAGGGGAGAACTGAAGCTTTCTTT.

This clonotype was observed a handful of times. The chain couples TRBV28 to TRBJ2-2, with D perhaps TRBD1 (6 bases). V was shortened by 2 bases and J by 1 base, with 14 bases between the two germline ends. CDR3 length equals 17 residues. Germline V gene data show CDR1 as MDHEN and CDR2 as SYDVKM. CDR3 in amino acids: CASSLREMTGNTGELFF. The CDR3 coding sequence is TGTGCCAGCAGTTTACGCGAGATGACAGGGAACACCGGGGAGCTGTTTTTT.

The chain employs TRBV12-5 and TRBJ2-1; TRBD1 matches at 8 bases. This CDR3 spans 15 amino acids. Germline trimming cut 1 base from V and 2 bases from J; bases unmatched to any gene: 1. The germline gives CDR1 LGHNT, CDR2 FRNRAP. The CDR3: CASGLGDRTYNEQFF. CDR3 nucleotide sequence: TGTGCTAGTGGTTTGGGGGACAGGACCTACAATGAGCAGTTCTTC.

This sequence joins TRBV28 and TRBJ1-5; unclear D gene. The CDR3 length is 13 residues. Germline assignment: CDR1 MDHEN and CDR2 SYDVKM. V lost 3 bases and J lost 9, with 12 bases in between. This CDR3 reads CASSLTGKWPQHF. Here the CDR3 DNA reads TGTGCCAGCAGTTTGACGGGGAAGTGGCCCCAGCATTTT.

This sequence joins TRBV4-2 and TRBJ2-3; D tentatively fits TRBD1 or TRBD2 (5 bases each). Germline CDR1 and CDR2: LGHNA and YNFKEQ. The V end was cut by 1 base, the J end by 4 bases, with 15 bases between. The CDR3 runs 16 residues. CDR3 sequence (DNA): TGTGCCAGCAGCCAAGCCGGGACGGTGGCTTCAGATACGCAGTATTTT. It yields the protein CASSQAGTVASDTQYF.

There are many counts of this clonotype. The chain joins TRBV12-3 or TRBV12-4 to TRBJ1-1; tentative D call: TRBD1 (5 bases). Trimming stripped 8 bases from V and 1 base from J, with 17 bases between. This CDR3 contains 15 residues. CDR3 nucleotides: TGTGCCAGCTGCGTAGGGACCACGAGGAACACTGAAGCTTTCTTT. Its translation: CASCVGTTRNTEAFF.

The CDR3 DNA is TGTGCCACCTCCGGGGCCGGAAACACCATATATTTT. Translation gives CATSGAGNTIYF. V usage is TRBV15 and J usage is TRBJ1-3, with a possible D match to TRBD1 (5 bases). The germline gives CDR1 LNHNV, CDR2 YYDKDF (reference sequence). V dropped 8 bases and J dropped 4 bases, with 9 bases sitting between them. CDR3 size: 12 residues.

The table lists this clonotype with a few counts. The chain recombines TRBV4-1 with TRBJ2-1; D is unresolved. CDR3 size: 13 residues. The germline V gene has CDR1 MGHRA and CDR2 YSYEKL. V was clipped by 4 bases and J by 7 bases, with 11 bases between them. The CDR3 sequence is CASSLPTVNEQFF. Written as DNA, the CDR3 is TGCGCCAGCAGCCTACCAACCGTGAATGAGCAGTTCTTC.

The gene calls are TRBV24-1 and TRBJ2-1; D remains unclear. The length of the CDR3 is 11 residues. V lost 12 bases to trimming and J lost 4 bases, with 9 bases between them. Germline-derived CDR1 and CDR2 are KGHDR and SFDVKD. CDR3 protein: CAWSTYNEQFF. DNA of the CDR3: TGTGCCTGGTCCACTTACAATGAGCAGTTCTTC.